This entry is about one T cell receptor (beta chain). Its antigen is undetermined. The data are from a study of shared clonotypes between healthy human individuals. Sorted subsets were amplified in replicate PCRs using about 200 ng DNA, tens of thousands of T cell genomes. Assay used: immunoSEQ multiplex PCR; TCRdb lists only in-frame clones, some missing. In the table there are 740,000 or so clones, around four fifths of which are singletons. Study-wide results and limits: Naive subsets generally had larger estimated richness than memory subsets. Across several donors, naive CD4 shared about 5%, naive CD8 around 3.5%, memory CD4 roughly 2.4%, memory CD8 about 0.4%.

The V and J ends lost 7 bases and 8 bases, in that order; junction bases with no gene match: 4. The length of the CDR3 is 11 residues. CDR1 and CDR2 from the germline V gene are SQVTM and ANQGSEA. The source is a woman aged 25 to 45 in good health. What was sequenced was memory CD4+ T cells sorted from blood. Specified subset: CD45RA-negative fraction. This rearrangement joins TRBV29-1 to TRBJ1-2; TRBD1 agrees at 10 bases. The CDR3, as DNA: TGCAGCGCCGGGACAGGGGAAGGCTACACCTTC. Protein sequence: CSAGTGEGYTF.